The sequence of this T cell receptor (beta chain) was determined in a study of cytomegalovirus exposure and HLA in healthy donors. Across the whole study: Of several hundred genotyped donors, around 80% grouped in the Caucasian-associated ancestry cluster.

Notes on this clone: No antigen is known for it.

Study-level points and caveats: Follow-up analysis later connected one missense variant in DCLRE1C with trimming of TCR beta V- and J-genes. Among the most significant clusters, several appeared linked to common viral pathogens in a later analysis.

CDR3 length equals 13 residues. CDR1 and CDR2 from the germline V gene are SNHLY and FYNNEI. With V trimmed by 8 bases and J by 4 bases, 4 bases remained unmatched. Primers included in the PCR were 60 Vbeta and 13 Jbeta primers. Produced via immunoSEQ multiplex PCR; TCRdb's table is partial and in-frame only. Of roughly 190,000 clones listed, over 70% are singletons. The TCR sequence derives from a female donor in good health and CMV-seronegative. Sequencing input: PBMCs. This chain joins TRBV2 and TRBJ1-5, with 8 bases matching TRBD1. The CDR3 region is CASGGTGNQPQHF. CDR3 coding DNA: TGTGCCAGCGGGGGGACAGGAAATCAGCCCCAGCATTTT.